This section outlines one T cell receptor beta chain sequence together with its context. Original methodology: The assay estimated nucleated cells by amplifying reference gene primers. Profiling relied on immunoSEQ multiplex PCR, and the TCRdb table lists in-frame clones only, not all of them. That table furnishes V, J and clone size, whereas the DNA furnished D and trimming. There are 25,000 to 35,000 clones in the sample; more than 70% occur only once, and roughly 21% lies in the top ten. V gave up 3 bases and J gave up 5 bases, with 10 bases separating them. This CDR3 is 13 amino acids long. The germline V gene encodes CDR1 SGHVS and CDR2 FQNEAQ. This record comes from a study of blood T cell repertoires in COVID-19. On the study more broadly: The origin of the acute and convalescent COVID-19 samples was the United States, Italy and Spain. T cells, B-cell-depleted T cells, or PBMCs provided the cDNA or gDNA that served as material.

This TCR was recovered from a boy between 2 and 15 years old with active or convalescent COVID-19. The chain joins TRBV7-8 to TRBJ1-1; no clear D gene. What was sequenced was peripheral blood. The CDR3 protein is CASSLIGETEAFF. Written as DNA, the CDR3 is TGTGCCAGCAGCTTGATTGGGGAGACTGAAGCTTTCTTT.